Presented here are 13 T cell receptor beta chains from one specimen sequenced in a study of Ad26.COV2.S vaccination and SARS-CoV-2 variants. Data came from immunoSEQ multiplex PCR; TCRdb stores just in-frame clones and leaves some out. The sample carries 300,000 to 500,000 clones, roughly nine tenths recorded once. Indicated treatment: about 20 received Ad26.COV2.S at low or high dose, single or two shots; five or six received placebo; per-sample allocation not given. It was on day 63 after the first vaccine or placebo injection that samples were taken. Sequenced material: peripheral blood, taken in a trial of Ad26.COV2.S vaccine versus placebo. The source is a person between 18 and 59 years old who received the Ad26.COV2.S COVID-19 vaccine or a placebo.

The CDR3 reads CASSRRIGVDEKLFF. The CDR3 nucleotides read TGTGCCAGCAGCCGTCGAATAGGCGTGGATGAAAAACTGTTTTTT. The chain has TRBV2 and TRBJ1-4; D call uncertain. The CDR3 totals 15 residues. Germline V CDR1 and CDR2: SNHLY, FYNNEI. Between the trimmed V and J ends, which lost 6 bases and 6 bases, there was a span of 17 bases.

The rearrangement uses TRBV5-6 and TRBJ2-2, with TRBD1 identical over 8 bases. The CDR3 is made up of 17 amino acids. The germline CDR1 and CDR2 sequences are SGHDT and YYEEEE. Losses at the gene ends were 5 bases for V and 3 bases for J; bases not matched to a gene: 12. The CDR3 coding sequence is TGTGCCAGCAGTCGCGCCCCAGGGACAGGATACACCGGGGAGCTGTTTTTT. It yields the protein CASSRAPGTGYTGELFF.

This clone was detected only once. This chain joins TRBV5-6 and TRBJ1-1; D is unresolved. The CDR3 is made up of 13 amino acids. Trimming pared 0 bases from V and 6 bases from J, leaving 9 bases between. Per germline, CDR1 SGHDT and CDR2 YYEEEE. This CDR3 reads CASSLESDAEAFF. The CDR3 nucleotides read TGTGCCAGCAGCTTGGAGTCCGATGCTGAAGCTTTCTTT.

CDR3 sequence: CASSPVGMDEKLFF. CDR3 DNA sequence: TGTGCCAGCAGCCCGGTGGGGATGGATGAAAAACTGTTTTTT. J is TRBJ1-4 and V is TRBV7-9; D call uncertain. Germline values: CDR1 SEHNR, CDR2 FQNEAQ (reference sequence). Trimming shortened V by 5 bases and J by 6 bases, and 13 bases separated the two germline ends. There are 14 residues in the CDR3.

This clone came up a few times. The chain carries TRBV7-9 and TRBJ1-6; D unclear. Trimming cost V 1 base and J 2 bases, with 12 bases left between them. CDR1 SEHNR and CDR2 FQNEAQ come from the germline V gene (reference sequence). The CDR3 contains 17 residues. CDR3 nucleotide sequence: TGTGCCAGCAGCTTAGACGGCAGGTCAACCTATAATTCACCCCTCCACTTT. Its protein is CASSLDGRSTYNSPLHF.

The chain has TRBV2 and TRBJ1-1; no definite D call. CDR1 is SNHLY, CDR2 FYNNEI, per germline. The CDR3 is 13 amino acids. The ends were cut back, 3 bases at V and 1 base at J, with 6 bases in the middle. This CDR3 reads CASSDRENTEAFF. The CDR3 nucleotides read TGTGCCAGCAGTGACAGAGAGAACACTGAAGCTTTCTTT.

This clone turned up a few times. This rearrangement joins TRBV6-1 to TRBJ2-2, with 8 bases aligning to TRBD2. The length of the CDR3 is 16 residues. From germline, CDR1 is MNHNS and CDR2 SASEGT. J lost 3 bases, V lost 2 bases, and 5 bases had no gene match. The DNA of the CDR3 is TGTGCCAGCAGTGAACTTACCGGGGGGGACACCGGGGAGCTGTTTTTT. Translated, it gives CASSELTGGDTGELFF.

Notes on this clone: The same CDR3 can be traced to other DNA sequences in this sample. The CDR3 here is CASSLGTDGYTF. The CDR3 bases are TGTGCCAGCAGCCTCGGGACAGATGGCTACACCTTC. The chain employs TRBV7-9 and TRBJ1-2; 7 bases align to TRBD1. The V gene end was trimmed by 5 bases and the J gene end by 6 bases; junction bases not matched to a gene: 3. CDR3 size: 12 residues. The germline V gene has CDR1 SEHNR and CDR2 FQNEAQ (reference sequence).

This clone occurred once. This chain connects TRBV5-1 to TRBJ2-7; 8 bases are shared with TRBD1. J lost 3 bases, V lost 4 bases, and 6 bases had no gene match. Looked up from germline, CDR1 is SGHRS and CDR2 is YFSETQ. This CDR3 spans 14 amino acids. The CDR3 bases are TGCGCCAGCAGCCGACAGGGGCCCCGCTACGAGCAGTACTTC. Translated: CASSRQGPRYEQYF. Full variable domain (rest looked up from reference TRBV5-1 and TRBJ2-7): KAGVTQTPRYLIKTRGQQVTLSCSPISGHRSVSWYQQTPGQGLQFLFEYFSETQRNKGNFPGRFSGRQFSNSRSEMNVSTLELGDSALYLCASSRQGPRYEQYFGPGTRLTVT.

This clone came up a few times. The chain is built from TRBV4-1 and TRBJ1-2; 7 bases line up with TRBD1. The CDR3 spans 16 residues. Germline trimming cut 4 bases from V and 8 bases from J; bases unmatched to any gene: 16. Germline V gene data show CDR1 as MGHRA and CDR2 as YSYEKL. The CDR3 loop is CASSLRDSPRRAGYTF. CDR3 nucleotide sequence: TGCGCCAGCAGCCTCCGGGACAGCCCCAGAAGGGCCGGCTACACCTTC.

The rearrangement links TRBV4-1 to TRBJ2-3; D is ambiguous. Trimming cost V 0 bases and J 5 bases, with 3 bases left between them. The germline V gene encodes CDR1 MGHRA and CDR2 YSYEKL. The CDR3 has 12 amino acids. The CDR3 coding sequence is TGCGCCAGCAGCCAAGAGGGAGATACGCAGTATTTT. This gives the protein CASSQEGDTQYF.

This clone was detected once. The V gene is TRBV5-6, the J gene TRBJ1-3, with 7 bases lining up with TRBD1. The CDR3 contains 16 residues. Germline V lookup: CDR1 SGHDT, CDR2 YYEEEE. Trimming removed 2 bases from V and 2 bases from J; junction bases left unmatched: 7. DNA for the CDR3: TGTGCCAGCAGCTTATTCACAGGGGCAACTGGAAACACCATATATTTT. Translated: CASSLFTGATGNTIYF. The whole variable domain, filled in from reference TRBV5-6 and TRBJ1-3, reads DAGVTQSPTHLIKTRGQQVTLRCSPKSGHDTVSWYQQALGQGPQFIFQYYEEEERQRGNFPDRFSGHQFPNYSSELNVNALLLGDSALYLCASSLFTGATGNTIYFGEGSWLTVV.

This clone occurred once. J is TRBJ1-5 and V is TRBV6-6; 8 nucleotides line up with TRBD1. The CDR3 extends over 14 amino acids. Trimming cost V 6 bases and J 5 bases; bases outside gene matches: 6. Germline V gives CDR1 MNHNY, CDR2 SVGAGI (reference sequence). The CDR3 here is CASRQTGVDQPQHF. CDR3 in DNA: TGTGCCAGCAGGCAGACAGGGGTGGATCAGCCCCAGCATTTT.